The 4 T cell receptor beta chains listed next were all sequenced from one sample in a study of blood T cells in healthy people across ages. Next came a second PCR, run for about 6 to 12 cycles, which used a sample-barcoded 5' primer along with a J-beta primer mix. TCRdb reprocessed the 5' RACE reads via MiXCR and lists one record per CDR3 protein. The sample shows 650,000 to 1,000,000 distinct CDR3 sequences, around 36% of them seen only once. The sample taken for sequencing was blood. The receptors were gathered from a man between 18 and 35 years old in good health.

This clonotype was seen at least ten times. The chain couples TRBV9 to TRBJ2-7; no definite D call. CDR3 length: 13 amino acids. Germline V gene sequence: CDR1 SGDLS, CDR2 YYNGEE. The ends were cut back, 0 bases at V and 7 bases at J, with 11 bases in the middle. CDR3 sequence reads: CASSVAGTLEQYF. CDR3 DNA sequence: TGTGCCAGCAGCGTAGCCGGTACTTTGGAGCAGTACTTC.

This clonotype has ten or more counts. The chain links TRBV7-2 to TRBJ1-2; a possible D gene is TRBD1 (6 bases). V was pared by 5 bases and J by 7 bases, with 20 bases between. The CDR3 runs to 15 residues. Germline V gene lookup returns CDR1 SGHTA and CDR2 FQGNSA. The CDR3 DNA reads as TGTGCCAGCAGCCTCCACAGGGAGGGGGGACTTGGCTACACCTTC. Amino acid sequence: CASSLHREGGLGYTF. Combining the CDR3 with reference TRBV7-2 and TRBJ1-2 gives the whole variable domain GAGVSQSPSNKVTEKGKDVELRCDPISGHTALYWYRQSLGQGLEFLIYFQGNSAPDKSGLPSDRFSAERTGGSVSTLTIQRTQQEDSAVYLCASSLHREGGLGYTFGSGTRLTVV.

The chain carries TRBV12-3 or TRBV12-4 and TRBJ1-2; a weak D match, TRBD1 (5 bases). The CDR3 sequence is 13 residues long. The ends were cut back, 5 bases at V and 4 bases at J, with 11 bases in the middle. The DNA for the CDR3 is TGTGCCAGCAGTATGCGACAGAGCTATGGCTACACCTTC. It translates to CASSMRQSYGYTF.

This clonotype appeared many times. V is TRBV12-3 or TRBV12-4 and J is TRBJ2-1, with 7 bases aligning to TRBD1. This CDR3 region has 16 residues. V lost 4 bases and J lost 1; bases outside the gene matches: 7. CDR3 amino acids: CASSSRQGGSYNEQFF. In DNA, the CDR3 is TGTGCCAGCAGTTCGCGACAGGGTGGGTCCTACAATGAGCAGTTCTTC.